This T cell receptor beta chain originates from a study of blood T cell repertoires in COVID-19. The overall study: Some COVID-19 samples were acute and others convalescent; all came from the United States, Italy and Spain. PBMCs, B-cell-depleted T cells, or T cells were the source of the cDNA or gDNA that made up the material.

In the original processing: Amplification with reference gene primers provided the estimates of nucleated cell counts. Sequenced by immunoSEQ multiplex PCR; TCRdb stores in-frame clones only, minus some. V and J calls and clone size come straight from that table; D and trimming were deduced from the DNA. The sample holds 150,000 to 200,000 clones, approximately 90% seen once. The CDR3 runs 13 residues. Trimming cost V 6 bases and J 4 bases, with 13 bases left between them. From germline, CDR1 is SGHTA and CDR2 FQGNSA. The receptor comes from a man between 65 and 85 years old with active or convalescent COVID-19. This sequence joins TRBV7-2 and TRBJ2-7; weak D call: TRBD1 (6 bases). Sequencing input: peripheral blood. The CDR3 DNA reads TGTGCCAGCAGTTTTAAACAGGGTTACGAGCAGTACTTC. Translating gives CASSFKQGYEQYF. Filled out from reference TRBV7-2 and TRBJ2-7, the complete variable domain reads GAGVSQSPSNKVTEKGKDVELRCDPISGHTALYWYRQSLGQGLEFLIYFQGNSAPDKSGLPSDRFSAERTGGSVSTLTIQRTQQEDSAVYLCASSFKQGYEQYFGPGTRLTVT.